This entry lists 9 T cell receptor beta chains sequenced from one sample in a study of T-cell reconstitution after alpha-beta-depleted transplantation in children. Unique molecular identifiers featured in how the TCRbeta library was prepared. TCRdb reprocessed the PCR reads via MiXCR and lists one record per CDR3 protein. The repertoire holds roughly 350,000 distinct CDR3 sequences, 10% to 13% seen once, with approximately 2.3% in the top ten. This sample comprised PBMCs from the stem cell graft donor, obtained from the stem cell graft. The receptors were gathered from a human donor who donated a stem cell graft to a child with acute lymphoblastic leukemia.

There are a few counts of this clonotype. The chain joins TRBV20-1 to TRBJ2-1; D might be TRBD1 or TRBD2, each matching 5 bases. Germline CDR1 is DFQATT and CDR2 is SNEGSKA (reference sequence). V was clipped by 8 bases and J by 0 bases, with 14 bases between them. There are 14 residues in the CDR3. The CDR3 nucleotides are TGCAGTATGTCGGGGCTAAGCTCCTACAATGAGCAGTTCTTC. It yields the protein CSMSGLSSYNEQFF.

This clonotype showed up just a few times. This chain joins TRBV30 and TRBJ1-1; 7 nucleotides agree with TRBD1. From germline, CDR1 is GTSNPN and CDR2 SVGIG (reference sequence). V was clipped by 6 bases and J by 4 bases; unmatched bases: 2. The CDR3 covers 11 residues. CDR3 DNA: TGTGCCTGTTCAGGGGGCACTGAAGCTTTCTTT. Its translation is CACSGGTEAFF.

A few counts support this clonotype. This chain joins TRBV12-3 or TRBV12-4 and TRBJ2-1; 11 nucleotides align to TRBD2. The CDR3 covers 16 residues. Losses at the gene ends were 2 bases for V and 10 bases for J; bases not matched to a gene: 10. CDR3 region: CASSLKLAGALREQFF. The DNA for the CDR3 is TGTGCCAGCAGTTTAAAACTAGCGGGAGCTCTCCGCGAGCAGTTCTTC.

A few counts support this clonotype. This rearrangement joins TRBV5-6 to TRBJ2-7; D tentatively fits TRBD1 or TRBD2 (6 bases each). The CDR3 length is 14 residues. The V gene's germline CDR1 is SGHDT and CDR2 YYEEEE. V was shortened by 3 bases and J by 3 bases, with 13 bases between the two germline ends. In DNA, the CDR3 is TGTGCCAGCAGCTGGGGGGCCAGGGTCTACGAGCAGTACTTC. It specifies CASSWGARVYEQYF. Based on the CDR3 plus reference TRBV5-6 and TRBJ2-7, the full variable domain is DAGVTQSPTHLIKTRGQQVTLRCSPKSGHDTVSWYQQALGQGPQFIFQYYEEEERQRGNFPDRFSGHQFPNYSSELNVNALLLGDSALYLCASSWGARVYEQYFGPGTRLTVT.

This clonotype was seen at least ten times. The chain couples TRBV4-1 to TRBJ2-6, with a possible D match to TRBD2 (5 bases). The CDR3 contains 15 residues. CDR1 and CDR2 from the germline V gene are MGHRA and YSYEKL. Trimming cost V 1 base and J 2 bases, with 6 bases left between them. This chain's CDR3 is CASSQVGAGANVLTF. The CDR3 nucleotides are TGCGCCAGCAGCCAAGTGGGAGCTGGGGCCAACGTCCTGACTTTC.

This clonotype was seen more than once but under ten times. The chain carries TRBV3-1 and TRBJ2-7; 12 nucleotides match TRBD2. This CDR3 contains 14 residues. In germline, CDR1 is LGHDT, CDR2 YNNKEL (reference sequence). Germline trimming cut 1 base from V and 7 bases from J; bases unmatched to any gene: 2. The CDR3 loop is CASSQGLAGAEQYF. Here the CDR3 DNA reads TGTGCCAGCAGCCAAGGACTAGCGGGAGCGGAGCAGTACTTC.

This clonotype was seen more than once but under ten times. The chain couples TRBV5-4 to TRBJ2-5; D not certain. This CDR3 contains 15 residues. Per germline, CDR1 SGHNT and CDR2 YYREEE (reference sequence). V was cut by 3 bases and J by 1 base, with 13 bases left in between. DNA for the CDR3: TGTGCCAGCAGCTCCTCCGGACGGAGCCAAGAGACCCAGTACTTC. Translation gives CASSSSGRSQETQYF.

This clonotype was seen more than once but under ten times. This chain uses TRBV7-8 with TRBJ2-7; TRBD1 agrees at 9 bases. V shed 4 bases and J 1 base; nucleotides not matched to a gene: 5. Germline lookup yields CDR1 SGHVS and CDR2 FQNEAQ. This CDR3 has 15 amino acids. The CDR3 DNA reads as TGTGCCAGCAGCTCCACAGGGGGCAGGTCCTACGAGCAGTACTTC. Its protein is CASSSTGGRSYEQYF. The full variable domain, in which reference TRBV7-8 and TRBJ2-7 provide the parts outside the CDR3, is GAGVSQSPRYKVAKRGQDVALRCDPISGHVSLFWYQQALGQGPEFLTYFQNEAQLDKSGLPSDRFFAERPEGSVSTLKIQRTQQEDSAVYLCASSSTGGRSYEQYFGPGTRLTVT.

This clonotype was seen a handful of times. The V call is TRBV12-3 or TRBV12-4, the J call TRBJ2-7, with D uncertain. CDR3 length: 14 amino acids. V shed 6 bases and J shed 6 bases, with 18 bases lying between them. The chain's CDR3 is CASSPNINSGEQYF. Written as DNA, the CDR3 is TGTGCCAGCAGCCCTAACATAAACTCGGGCGAGCAGTACTTC.